A single sample is the source of the 20 T cell receptor beta chains below, sequenced in a study of T cells in Graves' hyperthyroidism and ophthalmopathy (dated by TCRdb to the late 2010s). The library was built by means of multiplex PCR. Reads for this sample came from an Illumina HiSeq 2000. TCR beta CDR3 regions were amplified from RNA transcripts. For the first round of RT-PCR on the TCR CDR3, the HTBI primer set was used together with the Qiagen OneStep RT-PCR kit. The public reads were reprocessed in TCRdb via fastp at Q25 and MiXCR, keeping in-frame beta chains. Under each unique CDR3 protein, matching rows form one entry showing the most common genes and DNA. Here the sample has roughly 700,000 distinct CDR3 sequences; about 35% occur a single time. The top ten constitute around 30% of the sample. Sequencing input: blood. These receptors originate from a woman aged 40 to 55 with Graves' hyperthyroidism.

As regards this clonotype: Germline and junction disagree at one end, which may indicate a read error. The rearrangement links TRBV7-2 to TRBJ2-7; 7 bases align to TRBD2. CDR3 size: 17 residues. From germline, CDR1 is SGHTA and CDR2 FQGNSA. CDR3 sequence reads: CASSSKRLAVDSYEQHF. The CDR3 DNA reads as TGTGCCAGCAGCTCGAAGCGGCTAGCGGTAGATTCCTACGAGCAGCACTTC.

This clonotype was seen at least ten times. The chain combines TRBV20-1 with TRBJ1-1; a possible D gene is TRBD1 (6 bases). The CDR3 is 14 amino acids. The germline V gene has CDR1 DFQATT and CDR2 SNEGSKA (reference sequence). Trimming took 1 base from V and 5 from J, leaving 14 bases between them. The DNA for the CDR3 is TGCAGTGCTAGAGTAGGAATTCAGGGGACTGAAGCTTTCTTT. This gives the protein CSARVGIQGTEAFF.

This clonotype occurred many times. The chain couples TRBV6-6 to TRBJ1-3; D perhaps matches TRBD1 (6 bases). There are 15 residues in the CDR3. V lost 5 bases and J 3 bases, leaving 14 bases between the germline ends. Germline V gene lookup returns CDR1 MNHNY and CDR2 SVGAGI (reference sequence). CDR3 bases: TGTGCCAGCAGTCCAACAGGGTCCGGTGGAAACACCATATATTTT. Translation gives CASSPTGSGGNTIYF.

This clonotype has a handful of counts. CDR3 coding DNA: TGTGCCAGCAAAGGGCCAGGGGGCAGGGCTAGCAATCAGCCCCAGCATTTT. Translating gives CASKGPGGRASNQPQHF. The genes are TRBV6-5 and TRBJ1-5, with 8 positions matching TRBD1. V shed 7 bases, J shed 0 bases, and the junction held 11 bases outside the gene matches. CDR1 MNHEY and CDR2 SVGAGI come from the germline V gene. This CDR3 has 17 residues.

The chain combines TRBV6-1 with TRBJ2-2; D call uncertain. CDR3 size: 13 residues. Germline CDR1 reads MNHNS; CDR2 reads SASEGT. V was trimmed by 5 bases and J by 4 bases, leaving 8 bases between them. CDR3 amino acids: CASSPTLTGELFF. CDR3 in DNA: TGTGCCAGCAGTCCAACCCTCACCGGGGAGCTGTTTTTT.

The rearrangement joins TRBV25-1 to TRBJ2-1; 11 nucleotides line up with TRBD2. The CDR3 totals 13 residues. The V gene's germline CDR1 is MGHDK and CDR2 SYGVNS. The V gene end was trimmed by 11 bases and the J gene end by 8 bases; junction bases not matched to a gene: 8. The CDR3 DNA follows: TGTGCCTCTAGGCTAGCGGGGGGCGATGAGCAGTTCTTC. The encoded protein is CASRLAGGDEQFF.

This clonotype was counted only a few times. The chain carries TRBV7-2 and TRBJ2-3; D is tentatively TRBD1 or TRBD2 (5 bases each). The germline V and J ends were trimmed by 2 bases and 4 bases, with 10 bases remaining between them. The V gene's germline CDR1 is SGHTA and CDR2 FQGNSA. The length of the CDR3 is 14 residues. CDR3 coding DNA: TGTGCCAGCAGCTTATCCGGGACGGCAGATACGCAGTATTTT. It is translated as CASSLSGTADTQYF.

This clonotype was seen ten or more times. This chain joins TRBV5-6 and TRBJ1-1; D is undetermined. The CDR3 covers 11 residues. The ends were cut back, 4 bases at V and 8 bases at J, with 9 bases in the middle. In germline, CDR1 is SGHDT, CDR2 YYEEEE. The CDR3 bases are TGTGCCAGCAGCCACCGTGACGAAGCTTTCTTT. Its protein product is CASSHRDEAFF.

This chain's CDR3 is CASSLYDRGNTEAFF. The CDR3 DNA reads TGTGCCAGCAGCCTCTACGACAGGGGGAACACTGAAGCTTTCTTT. The rearrangement joins TRBV7-2 to TRBJ1-1; 8 bases align to TRBD1. CDR3 length: 15 residues. Germline trimming cut 5 bases from V and 1 base from J; bases unmatched to any gene: 6. Per the germline V gene, CDR1 is SGHTA and CDR2 is FQGNSA.

The table lists this clonotype with a few counts. The V gene is TRBV6-5, the J gene TRBJ2-7; 7 bases fit TRBD1. Germline lookup yields CDR1 MNHEY and CDR2 SVGAGI. Germline trimming cut 8 bases from V and 3 bases from J; bases unmatched to any gene: 7. The CDR3 extends over 13 amino acids. CDR3 in amino acids: CASRDRSFYEQYF. CDR3 sequence (DNA): TGTGCCAGCCGGGACAGATCCTTCTACGAGCAGTACTTC.

The chain is built from TRBV5-5 and TRBJ1-5; the D is unclear. The CDR3 has 16 residues. Germline values: CDR1 SGHKS, CDR2 YYEKEE (reference sequence). Trimming took 5 bases from V and 0 from J, leaving 15 bases between them. The CDR3: CASSYSYPSSNQPQHF. CDR3 in DNA: TGTGCCAGCAGTTACTCCTACCCATCTAGCAATCAGCCCCAGCATTTT.

The chain has TRBV6-1 and TRBJ1-1, with D unresolved. Germline V lookup: CDR1 MNHNS, CDR2 SASEGT. Trimming stripped 3 bases from V and 2 bases from J, with 16 bases between. CDR3 length: 16 residues. The CDR3 sequence is CASSDLRSQQNTEAFF. The DNA for the CDR3 is TGTGCCAGCAGTGATTTACGATCACAACAAAACACTGAAGCTTTCTTT.

This clonotype was detected only a few times. The chain is built from TRBV11-2 and TRBJ2-7, with 14 positions matching TRBD2. Germline trimming cut 5 bases from V and 3 bases from J; bases unmatched to any gene: 3. The germline CDR1 and CDR2 sequences are SGHAT and FQNNGV. The CDR3 is 15 residues long. CDR3 loop: CASSPGTSGGYEQYF. CDR3 nucleotides: TGTGCCAGCAGCCCCGGGACTAGCGGGGGCTACGAGCAGTACTTC.

This clonotype appeared a few times. The V call is TRBV5-8, the J call TRBJ2-7; D unclear. The CDR3 extends over 16 amino acids. The germline V gene has CDR1 SGHTS and CDR2 YDEGEE. V lost 1 base and J 2 bases, leaving 16 bases between the germline ends. CDR3 sequence: CASSLRSRTPTYEQYF. DNA for the CDR3: TGTGCCAGCAGCTTGCGGTCCCGCACGCCGACCTACGAGCAGTACTTC.

The table lists this clonotype with a few counts. The chain employs TRBV4-3 and TRBJ2-7; 8 bases match TRBD2. The V gene end was trimmed by 1 base and the J gene end by 6 bases; junction bases not matched to a gene: 5. CDR1 is LGHNA, CDR2 YSLEER, per germline. The CDR3 has 14 amino acids. The chain's CDR3 is CASSQVLAGGEQYF. For the CDR3, the DNA is TGCGCCAGCAGCCAAGTCTTGGCGGGAGGCGAGCAGTACTTC.

This clonotype was observed a single time. The chain couples TRBV11-2 to TRBJ1-4; D remains unclear. Germline V gene lookup returns CDR1 SGHAT and CDR2 FQNNGV. V lost 5 bases, J lost 4 bases, and 11 bases lay in between. The CDR3 is made up of 14 amino acids. CDR3 sequence (DNA): TGTGCCAGCAGCCAAAGCGGCAGTAATGAAAAACTGTTTTTT. Translated: CASSQSGSNEKLFF.

The chain recombines TRBV5-1 with TRBJ2-5; D unclear. The J call may be wrong; the DNA end is better matched by TRBJ2-7. The CDR3 is made up of 14 amino acids. Germline V lookup: CDR1 SGHRS, CDR2 YFSETQ. CDR3 DNA: TGCGCCAGCAGAATGGGCTTAAGGAGCGACGAGCAGTACTTC. Its translation is CASRMGLRSDEQYF.

The genes are TRBV7-9 and TRBJ2-2, with a tentative D call TRBD2 (6 bases). V gave up 5 bases and J gave up 5 bases, with 18 bases separating them. Germline assignment: CDR1 SEHNR and CDR2 FQNEAQ (reference sequence). This CDR3 has 16 amino acids. This chain's CDR3 is CASSQEFGSQTGELFF. CDR3 coding DNA: TGTGCCAGCAGCCAAGAGTTCGGGAGCCAAACCGGGGAGCTGTTTTTT.

The chain is built from TRBV7-2 and TRBJ2-7; TRBD1 matches 11 bases. Trimming at V came to 6 bases and at J to 7 bases, leaving 11 bases not matched to a gene. This CDR3 comprises 15 residues. The germline V gene encodes CDR1 SGHTA and CDR2 FQGNSA. The chain's CDR3 is CASRRPGQGVEEQYF. Written as DNA, the CDR3 is TGTGCCAGCAGGCGACCGGGACAGGGGGTAGAAGAGCAGTACTTC.

V is TRBV29-1 and J is TRBJ2-1, with 7 positions matching TRBD1. CDR1 is SQVTM, CDR2 ANQGSEA, per germline. The CDR3 consists of 12 residues. With V trimmed by 7 bases and J by 7 bases, 7 bases remained unmatched. Here the CDR3 DNA reads TGCAGCGGGTCGAGGGGGCTTAATGAGCAGTTCTTC. Its translation is CSGSRGLNEQFF.